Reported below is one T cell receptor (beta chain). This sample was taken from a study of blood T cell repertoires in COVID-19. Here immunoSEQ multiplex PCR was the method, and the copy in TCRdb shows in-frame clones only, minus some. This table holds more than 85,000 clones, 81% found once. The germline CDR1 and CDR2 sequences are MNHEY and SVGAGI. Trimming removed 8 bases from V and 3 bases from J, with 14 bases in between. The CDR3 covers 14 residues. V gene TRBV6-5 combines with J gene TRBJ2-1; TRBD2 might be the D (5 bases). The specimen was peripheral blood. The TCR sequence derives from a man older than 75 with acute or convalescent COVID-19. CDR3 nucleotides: TGTGCCAGCTCCGAAGGGAGCGTCTACAATGAGCAGTTCTTC. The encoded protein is CASSEGSVYNEQFF.